A single sample is the source of the 22 T cell receptor beta chains below, sequenced in a study of T cell clonotyping in hematopoietic cell transplantation. TCRdb keeps only in-frame clones here, not all; method: immunoSEQ multiplex PCR. This table holds over 6,000 clones, nearly 99% found once. The specimen comprised PBMCs, sampled 30 days after allogeneic stem cell transplant. The receptors shown here come from a male patient aged 55 to 69 who had an allogeneic stem cell transplant from a related donor, so the T cells may come from the graft donor. Some clones in this sample may be carry-over from other donors' samples.

This chain uses TRBV9 with TRBJ2-7; 9 bases agree with TRBD1. The CDR3 spans 15 residues. Germline V gene data show CDR1 as SGDLS and CDR2 as YYNGEE. The J segment lost 4 bases and the V segment lost 4 bases, leaving 9 bases of the junction unmatched. The CDR3 reads CASSPRDRDLYEQYF. CDR3 coding DNA: TGTGCCAGCAGCCCTCGGGACAGGGACCTTTACGAGCAGTACTTC.

The chain employs TRBV29-1 and TRBJ1-2; the D gene is possibly TRBD1 (5 bases). Germline loops: CDR1 SQVTM, CDR2 ANQGSEA. This CDR3 contains 15 residues. Trimming took 0 bases from V and 9 from J, leaving 20 bases between them. CDR3 DNA: TGCAGCGTTGAAGATCTTTCTGTGGGGCAGGCCAGCTACACCTTC. Translation gives CSVEDLSVGQASYTF. The entire variable domain, with the rest obtained from reference TRBV29-1 and TRBJ1-2, is as follows: SAVISQKPSRDICQRGTSLTIQCQVDSQVTMMFWYRQQPGQSLTLIATANQGSEATYESGFVIDKFPISRPNLTFSTLTVSNMSPEDSSIYLCSVEDLSVGQASYTFGSGTRLTVV.

The chain uses TRBV5-6 and TRBJ1-4; 7 bases are a match to TRBD1. Germline CDR1 is SGHDT and CDR2 is YYEEEE. The trim removed 5 bases at V and 7 bases at J, leaving 20 bases unmatched. The CDR3 extends over 18 amino acids. The CDR3 region has the DNA TGTGCCAGCAGTACCACGAAAAAGGGGGCGGCCTGGGGTGAAAAACTGTTTTTT. Translated, it gives CASSTTKKGAAWGEKLFF.

The chain employs TRBV5-4 and TRBJ2-7, with D perhaps matching TRBD1 (6 bases). Germline V gene lookup returns CDR1 SGHNT and CDR2 YYREEE (reference sequence). Trimming left V 0 bases short and J 0 bases short, with 13 bases between. This CDR3 region has 16 residues. The CDR3 DNA reads TGTGCCAGCAGCTTGGCACAGGGTGCGGGCTCCTACGAGCAGTACTTC. It specifies CASSLAQGAGSYEQYF. The variable domain in full, completed from reference TRBV5-4 and TRBJ2-7, reads ETGVTQSPTHLIKTRGQQVTLRCSSQSGHNTVSWYQQALGQGPQFIFQYYREEENGRGNFPPRFSGLQFPNYSSELNVNALELDDSALYLCASSLAQGAGSYEQYFGPGTRLTVT.

The V gene is TRBV13, the J gene TRBJ1-2; 8 bases are shared with TRBD1. From germline, CDR1 is PRHDT and CDR2 FYEKMQ (reference sequence). The junction had 3 bases not matched to a gene; V was cut back by 5 bases and J by 4 bases. This CDR3 comprises 13 residues. This CDR3 is CASSAGQGYGYTF. In DNA form, the CDR3 reads TGTGCCAGCAGCGCCGGACAGGGCTATGGCTACACCTTC.

This clone occurred once. V and J are TRBV29-1 and TRBJ2-5, with D unclear. The J call may be incorrect, as the DNA end agrees better with TRBJ2-7. This CDR3 contains 12 residues. The V gene's germline CDR1 is SQVTM and CDR2 ANQGSEA. The CDR3 spells CSVGVGSYEQYF. The CDR3 DNA sequence: TGCAGCGTTGGTGTCGGGTCCTACGAGCAGTACTTC.

The chain employs TRBV9 and TRBJ1-1; D perhaps matches TRBD1 (5 bases). CDR1 and CDR2 (germline): SGDLS, YYNGEE. Trimming took off 4 bases at V and 4 bases at J, with 11 bases between the two ends. The CDR3 is 13 amino acids. The CDR3 nucleotides are TGTGCCAGCAGCCTAGGGGATGGCACTGAAGCTTTCTTT. Encoded protein: CASSLGDGTEAFF.

This clone occurred once. The J gene is TRBJ1-2, the V gene TRBV4-1; D call uncertain. CDR1 and CDR2 (germline): MGHRA, YSYEKL. The length of the CDR3 is 14 residues. Trimming pared 0 bases from V and 8 bases from J, leaving 13 bases between. CDR3 nucleotide sequence: TGCGCCAGCAGCCAAGATCCCGGACTCGGGGGCTACACCTTC. Protein sequence: CASSQDPGLGGYTF.

The chain has TRBV19 and TRBJ2-3; perhaps D is TRBD1 or TRBD2 (5 bases each). CDR1 is LNHDA, CDR2 SQIVND, per germline (reference sequence). V was pared by 2 bases and J by 7 bases, with 16 bases between. The CDR3 runs to 15 residues. In nucleotides, the CDR3 is TGTGCCAGTAGTATATCACACCAACCGGGACATACGCAGTATTTT. This encodes CASSISHQPGHTQYF.

The chain is built from TRBV6-5 and TRBJ1-5, with D possibly being TRBD1 (6 bases). The V gene lost 0 bases and the J gene lost 5 bases, with 11 bases spanning the gap. This CDR3 is 15 amino acids long. Germline-derived CDR1 and CDR2 are MNHEY and SVGAGI. The CDR3, as DNA: TGTGCCAGCAGTTACTCGTGGAAGGGGGATCAGCCCCAGCATTTT. Its protein is CASSYSWKGDQPQHF.

About this clone itself: The germline gene is not matched at one end of the junction; a read error may be the cause. The rearrangement uses TRBV7-2 and TRBJ2-3; TRBD1 is a possible D gene (6 bases). CDR3 length: 17 amino acids. Germline CDR1 reads SGHTA; CDR2 reads FQGNSA. This CDR3 reads CASGLSGTTIATDTQYF. CDR3 nucleotide sequence: TGTGCCAGCGGCTTATCGGGGACAACGATCGCAACAGATACGCAGTATTTT.

This clone was seen once. The rearrangement links TRBV5-1 to TRBJ1-6, with D unclear. Germline lookup yields CDR1 SGHRS and CDR2 YFSETQ. This CDR3 is built from 16 residues. V was shortened by 0 bases and J by 10 bases, with 17 bases between the two germline ends. CDR3 loop: CASSLAGTFRGSPLHF. In DNA form, the CDR3 reads TGCGCCAGCAGCTTGGCTGGAACGTTTCGAGGATCACCCCTCCACTTT.

J is TRBJ1-4 and V is TRBV7-6; 7 bases are shared with TRBD1. V dropped 6 bases and J dropped 0; count of bases not matched to a gene: 7. Per the germline V gene, CDR1 is SGHVS and CDR2 is FNYEAQ. The CDR3 is made up of 16 amino acids. The CDR3 here is CASSRTGATTNEKLFF. CDR3 nucleotide sequence: TGTGCCAGCAGTCGGACAGGAGCTACAACTAATGAAAAACTGTTTTTT.

This chain joins TRBV28 and TRBJ1-4, with D maybe TRBD1 (5 bases). Germline V lookup: CDR1 MDHEN, CDR2 SYDVKM. CDR3 length: 11 amino acids. Trimming removed 6 bases at V and 10 bases at J, with 9 bases between. The CDR3 protein is CASSTGPKLFF. In DNA, the CDR3 is TGTGCCAGCAGCACAGGCCCAAAACTGTTTTTT.

The gene calls are TRBV7-9 and TRBJ1-4; 9 positions match TRBD1. The CDR3 sequence is 17 residues long. CDR1 is SEHNR and CDR2 is FQNEAQ in the germline V gene (reference sequence). Losses at the gene ends were 5 bases for V and 2 bases for J; bases not matched to a gene: 9. CDR3 in DNA: TGTGCCAGCAGCCCGACCGGACAGGGGAAGACTAATGAAAAACTGTTTTTT. Encoded protein: CASSPTGQGKTNEKLFF.

In nucleotides, the CDR3 is TGTGCCAGCAGCCAGGGGACTAGCGGGGGGGCAGCAGATACGCAGTATTTT. Translation: CASSQGTSGGAADTQYF. The gene calls are TRBV7-2 and TRBJ2-3, with 16 bases identical to TRBD2. The CDR3 is made up of 17 amino acids. V lost 5 bases, J lost 4 bases, and 6 bases stayed unmatched. Germline CDR1 reads SGHTA; CDR2 reads FQGNSA.

The chain carries TRBV28 and TRBJ1-3; TRBD1 matches 10 bases. CDR3 length: 16 amino acids. Germline CDR1 MDHEN, CDR2 SYDVKM. The junction had 12 bases not matched to a gene; V was cut back by 4 bases and J by 9 bases. The CDR3 region is CASSYLGTGESATIYF. In DNA, the CDR3 is TGTGCCAGCAGTTATCTCGGGACAGGGGAAAGTGCCACCATATATTTT.

The chain recombines TRBV10-3 with TRBJ1-5, with a possible D match to TRBD1 (6 bases). This CDR3 comprises 15 residues. V was cut by 10 bases and J by 2 bases, with 18 bases left in between. Germline V gene data show CDR1 as ENHRY and CDR2 as SYGVKD. The CDR3 sequence is CATSDSDSRNQPQHF. CDR3 sequence (DNA): TGTGCCACATCAGATTCGGACAGCCGCAATCAGCCCCAGCATTTT.

The chain couples TRBV27 to TRBJ1-2, with D possibly TRBD1 on 6 matching bases. The CDR3 is 14 residues long. Trimming removed 7 bases at V and 4 bases at J, with 16 bases between. Germline values: CDR1 MNHEY, CDR2 SMNVEV (reference sequence). The CDR3 bases are TGTGCCAGCATGGGGGCGACCGGGAGCTATGGCTACACCTTC. Encoded protein: CASMGATGSYGYTF.

The chain combines TRBV19 with TRBJ2-7, with no clear D. The V and J ends lost 0 bases and 0 bases respectively, with 9 bases between them. CDR3 length: 15 amino acids. Germline CDR1 is LNHDA and CDR2 is SQIVND (reference sequence). CDR3 region: CASSIESAGSYEQYF. For the CDR3, the DNA is TGTGCCAGTAGTATAGAGTCGGCAGGCTCCTACGAGCAGTACTTC.

The genes are TRBV5-6 and TRBJ1-5, with 7 bases lining up with TRBD1. The V and J ends lost 4 bases and 2 bases, in that order; junction bases with no gene match: 0. CDR3 size: 13 residues. CDR1 is SGHDT, CDR2 YYEEEE, per germline. The CDR3 here is CASSQGGNQPQHF. The CDR3 DNA reads TGTGCCAGCAGCCAGGGGGGCAATCAGCCCCAGCATTTT.

The rearrangement links TRBV4-2 to TRBJ1-2, with unresolved D. The germline CDR1 and CDR2 sequences are LGHNA and YNFKEQ. The V end was cut by 4 bases, the J end by 2 bases, with 17 bases between. The CDR3 has 16 amino acids. The CDR3 bases are TGTGCCAGCAGCCCCCGCGTGACAAGCAAAAACTATGGCTACACCTTC. The encoded protein is CASSPRVTSKNYGYTF.